This entry lists 18 T cell receptor beta chains sequenced from one sample in a study of early T cells in non-severe SARS-CoV-2 infection. From the 5' RACE reads, TCRdb called clonotypes with MiXCR, one entry per CDR3 protein. This sample yields 25,000 to 35,000 distinct CDR3 sequences, of which about 3.8% are seen a single time; around 8.2% belongs to the top ten. Source material: whole blood. Receptor source: an adult who was a healthcare worker with PCR-confirmed SARS-CoV-2 infection or an uninfected control (not recorded which).

In its sample, this clonotype was seen many times. The genes are TRBV6-6 and TRBJ1-5; 7 positions match TRBD1. CDR1 and CDR2 (germline): MNHNY, SVGAGI (reference sequence). CDR3 length: 12 residues. V trimming: 7 bases; J trimming: 6 bases; junction bases outside the gene matches: 3. The CDR3 nucleotides read TGTGCCAGCAATCAGGGGGGTCAGCCCCAGCATTTT. Encoded protein: CASNQGGQPQHF.

A few counts support this clonotype. The chain recombines TRBV6-1 with TRBJ1-2, with D perhaps TRBD1 (6 bases). Germline assignment: CDR1 MNHNS and CDR2 SASEGT. The CDR3 is 16 residues long. Trimming pared 4 bases from V and 2 bases from J, leaving 17 bases between. CDR3 residues: CASSGEPTGWNYGYTF. CDR3 bases: TGTGCCAGCAGTGGAGAACCGACAGGTTGGAACTATGGCTACACCTTC.

This clonotype has ten or more counts. V is TRBV5-1 and J is TRBJ2-2, with 13 bases lining up with TRBD2. V was clipped by 9 bases and J by 4 bases; unmatched bases: 6. The CDR3 is made up of 15 amino acids. Germline V lookup: CDR1 SGHRS, CDR2 YFSETQ. CDR3 nucleotide sequence: TGCGCCACCTCCGGACTAGCGGGAGCCACCGGGGAGCTGTTTTTT. It encodes CATSGLAGATGELFF.

This clonotype has a count of ten or more. The chain has TRBV5-1 and TRBJ2-1, with D unresolved. Trimming left V 0 bases short and J 0 bases short, with 13 bases between. CDR1 and CDR2 from the germline V gene are SGHRS and YFSETQ. The CDR3 covers 17 residues. The CDR3 sequence: CASSLELRQSSYNEQFF. The CDR3 nucleotides are TGCGCCAGCAGCTTGGAATTGCGGCAGAGCTCCTACAATGAGCAGTTCTTC.

This clonotype was seen repeatedly, ten times or more. This chain joins TRBV3-1 and TRBJ2-7, with 9 bases aligning to TRBD2. V lost 1 base to trimming and J lost 3 bases; unmatched junction nucleotides: 4. Germline CDR1 reads LGHDT; CDR2 reads YNNKEL (reference sequence). The CDR3 is 15 amino acids. The CDR3 DNA sequence: TGTGCCAGCAGCCAAGGGCCTAGCGGGATCTACGAGCAGTACTTC. Translated: CASSQGPSGIYEQYF.

This clonotype was counted ten times or more. In nucleotides, the CDR3 is TGTGCCAGTAGTATCAGGTTAGCGGGAGGTCAACCCGGCCGGGAGACCCAGTACTTC. Translated: CASSIRLAGGQPGRETQYF. V usage is TRBV19 and J usage is TRBJ2-5, with TRBD2 matching 10 bases. Germline-derived CDR1 and CDR2 are LNHDA and SQIVND (reference sequence). CDR3 size: 19 residues. Unmatched junction bases numbered 18, after V lost 3 bases and J lost 5 bases.

This clonotype was counted between two and nine times. The chain has TRBV20-1 and TRBJ1-1; D is undetermined. This CDR3 spans 14 amino acids. V lost 0 bases, J lost 5 bases, and 13 bases lay in between. The germline CDR1 and CDR2 sequences are DFQATT and SNEGSKA (reference sequence). The CDR3 nucleotides read TGCAGTGCTAGAGATCCAGCAGGTAGTACTGAAGCTTTCTTT. This codes for CSARDPAGSTEAFF.

Many counts were recorded for this clonotype. This chain links TRBV7-6 with TRBJ2-1; tentative D call: TRBD2 (6 bases). Germline lookup yields CDR1 SGHVS and CDR2 FNYEAQ. V was shortened by 1 base and J by 7 bases, with 14 bases between the two germline ends. This CDR3 contains 15 residues. CDR3 sequence (DNA): TGTGCCAGCAGCTTAGGGCCCGGGGGTGATAATGAGCAGTTCTTC. This sequence encodes CASSLGPGGDNEQFF.

This clonotype was recorded at least ten times. The V gene is TRBV2, the J gene TRBJ2-7, with 8 positions matching TRBD1. The CDR3 spans 15 residues. V shed 4 bases, J shed 7 bases, and the junction held 12 bases outside the gene matches. CDR1 is SNHLY, CDR2 FYNNEI, per germline. In DNA form, the CDR3 reads TGTGCCAGCAGTGCCGGGACAGGTCGATTTGGGGAGCAGTACTTC. Its translation: CASSAGTGRFGEQYF.

There are a few counts of this clonotype. V and J are TRBV5-1 and TRBJ2-3; D is undetermined. The CDR3 loop spans 16 amino acids. CDR1 is SGHRS, CDR2 YFSETQ, per germline. The V gene lost 4 bases and the J gene lost 1 base, with 16 bases spanning the gap. CDR3 bases: TGCGCCAGCAGCCCCCCTGGACGACGGGGCACAGATACGCAGTATTTT. Its protein product is CASSPPGRRGTDTQYF. Together with reference TRBV5-1 and TRBJ2-3, the CDR3 gives the full variable domain: KAGVTQTPRYLIKTRGQQVTLSCSPISGHRSVSWYQQTPGQGLQFLFEYFSETQRNKGNFPGRFSGRQFSNSRSEMNVSTLELGDSALYLCASSPPGRRGTDTQYFGPGTRLTVL.

This clonotype appeared many times. The chain combines TRBV4-1 with TRBJ2-7, with a weak D call TRBD1 (5 bases). Germline CDR1 and CDR2: MGHRA and YSYEKL. This CDR3 spans 16 amino acids. The V and J ends lost 0 bases and 0 bases respectively, with 12 bases between them. CDR3 in amino acids: CASSQDDSSSSYEQYF. The CDR3 bases are TGCGCCAGCAGCCAAGACGACAGTTCCAGCTCCTACGAGCAGTACTTC.

This clonotype was recorded at least ten times. The rearrangement links TRBV3-1 to TRBJ2-1; 9 nucleotides line up with TRBD1. Germline V gives CDR1 LGHDT, CDR2 YNNKEL (reference sequence). V dropped 4 bases and J dropped 1; count of bases not matched to a gene: 5. This CDR3 region has 16 residues. The CDR3, as DNA: TGTGCCAGCAGCCCCGGGACAGGGATGTCCTACAATGAGCAGTTCTTC. It codes for CASSPGTGMSYNEQFF.

There are many counts of this clonotype. In DNA form, the CDR3 reads TGCAGTGCTAGAGGCATTACAGGGGACACTGAAGCTTTCTTT. This encodes CSARGITGDTEAFF. This chain uses TRBV20-1 with TRBJ1-1; 7 nucleotides line up with TRBD1. Germline V gene sequence: CDR1 DFQATT, CDR2 SNEGSKA (reference sequence). This CDR3 is built from 14 residues. J gave up 3 bases and V 1 base, and 5 bases lay outside the gene matches.

This clonotype occurred many times. The V and J genes are TRBV3-1 and TRBJ2-7, with D possibly matching TRBD2 (5 bases). CDR3 length: 12 residues. Germline CDR1 reads LGHDT; CDR2 reads YNNKEL (reference sequence). V was cut by 4 bases and J by 6 bases, with 10 bases left in between. This CDR3 is CASSPGRGEQYF. In DNA, the CDR3 is TGTGCCAGCAGCCCCGGTCGGGGCGAGCAGTACTTC.

This clonotype was detected many times. The chain links TRBV30 to TRBJ1-6; D not certain. V lost 6 bases, J lost 9 bases, and 18 bases lay in between. Looked up from germline, CDR1 is GTSNPN and CDR2 is SVGIG (reference sequence). This CDR3 is built from 14 residues. CDR3 protein: CACRRRVFGSPLHF. The CDR3 nucleotides read TGTGCCTGCCGCCGACGTGTCTTCGGTTCACCCCTCCACTTT.

This clonotype was recorded many times. This sequence joins TRBV3-1 and TRBJ1-2; 7 positions agree with TRBD1. The CDR3 loop spans 13 amino acids. Germline CDR1 is LGHDT and CDR2 is YNNKEL (reference sequence). The J segment lost 8 bases and the V segment lost 4 bases, leaving 7 bases of the junction unmatched. The CDR3 is CASSRGQQPGYTF. CDR3 DNA sequence: TGTGCCAGCAGCCGGGGACAGCAGCCGGGCTACACCTTC.

This clonotype was seen repeatedly, ten times or more. The chain uses TRBV20-1 and TRBJ1-1; D possibly corresponds to TRBD1 (5 bases). Deletions cut 0 bases from V and 2 bases from J, with 16 bases between. Germline V CDR1 and CDR2: DFQATT, SNEGSKA (reference sequence). This CDR3 spans 16 amino acids. CDR3 sequence: CSARDNRFSSNTEAFF. DNA of the CDR3: TGCAGTGCTAGAGATAACAGGTTCTCCTCTAACACTGAAGCTTTCTTT.

The V call is TRBV15, the J call TRBJ1-3; the D is unclear. Germline CDR1 LNHNV, CDR2 YYDKDF (reference sequence). The V and J ends lost 4 bases and 0 bases respectively, with 16 bases between them. This CDR3 comprises 17 residues. CDR3 sequence: CATSTSRAVSSGNTIYF. For the CDR3, the DNA is TGTGCCACCAGCACGAGTCGAGCGGTGAGCTCTGGAAACACCATATATTTT.